A selection of T cell receptor beta chains follows, all from one sample in a study of blood T cell repertoires in COVID-19. Profiled with immunoSEQ multiplex PCR; TCRdb holds only in-frame clones, not every one. The sample lists about 140,000 clones; just over 85% were seen once. The specimen was peripheral blood. Receptors were obtained from a woman in her sixties with acute or convalescent COVID-19. CDR3s include the opening cysteine and the closing phenylalanine or tryptophan. D genes are given only for firm matches. For some rows the clone size is stated as once, few or many, or as a class when expanded; others skip it.

clone_size j_call d_call v_call cdr3_aa cdr3_nt
few TRBJ1-3 NA TRBV11-2 CASSLDRVGNTIYF TGTGCCAGCAGCTTAGACAGGGTTGGAAACACCATATATTTT
large TRBJ2-3 TRBD2 TRBV4-3 CASSPGGPGDTQYF TGCGCCAGCAGTCCGGGGGGGCCAGGAGATACGCAGTATTTT
NA TRBJ2-5 NA TRBV21-1 CASSKEFLAGKETQYF TGTGCCAGCAGCAAAGAGTTCCTAGCGGGGAAAGAGACCCAGTACTTC
NA TRBJ1-1 NA TRBV28 CASTKGGKVTEAFF TGTGCCAGCACTAAAGGAGGGAAAGTCACTGAAGCTTTCTTT
NA TRBJ2-3 NA TRBV28 CASSRGGAGADTQYF TGTGCCAGCAGCCGTGGGGGGGCCGGGGCAGATACGCAGTATTTT
NA TRBJ1-2 TRBD1 TRBV6-5 CASRDSVNYGYTF TGTGCCAGCCGGGACAGCGTTAACTATGGCTACACCTTC
once TRBJ2-7 TRBD1 TRBV5-4 CASSYETGGDYEQYF TGTGCCAGCAGCTACGAGACAGGGGGGGACTACGAGCAGTACTTC
NA TRBJ1-1 NA TRBV13 CASRRTARNTEAFF TGTGCCAGCAGGAGGACAGCGAGGAACACTGAAGCTTTCTTT
NA TRBJ1-1 NA TRBV7-8 CASSFSSKAFF TGTGCCAGCAGCTTTAGTTCCAAGGCTTTCTTT
NA TRBJ1-3 TRBD1 TRBV5-1 CASSLAGTGDTTIYF TGCGCCAGCAGCTTGGCAGGGACAGGTGATACCACCATATATTTT
NA TRBJ2-7 NA TRBV5-5 CASSLWGEGTYEQYF TGTGCCAGCAGCTTGTGGGGGGAAGGAACCTACGAGCAGTACTTC
NA TRBJ2-1 TRBD1 TRBV11-2 CASSSGQGINNEQFF TGTGCCAGCAGCTCAGGACAGGGGATCAACAATGAGCAGTTCTTC
few TRBJ1-6 NA TRBV7-9 CASTGTRNNSPLHF TGTGCCAGCACCGGGACACGGAATAATTCACCCCTCCACTTT
NA TRBJ1-4 NA TRBV3-1/TRBV3-2 CASSQEATGSEKLFF TGTGCCAGCAGCCAAGAGGCCACAGGGAGTGAAAAACTGTTTTTT
few TRBJ1-4 TRBD1 TRBV9 CASSVAPQGADEKLFF TGTGCCAGCAGCGTAGCCCCGCAGGGGGCCGACGAAAAACTGTTTTTT
NA TRBJ1-6 NA TRBV6-5 CASSYWAGTNSPLHF TGTGCCAGCAGTTACTGGGCAGGGACAAATTCACCCCTCCACTTT
few TRBJ2-7 NA TRBV5-5 CASSLGRDSYEQYF TGTGCCAGCAGCTTAGGACGGGACTCCTACGAGCAGTACTTC
NA TRBJ2-2 NA TRBV5-1 CASSQFGLSNTGELFF TGCGCCAGCAGCCAATTCGGACTGTCGAACACCGGGGAGCTGTTTTTT
NA TRBJ1-3 NA TRBV2 CASSESQGAGNTIYF TGTGCCAGCAGTGAGTCACAGGGAGCTGGAAACACCATATATTTT
few TRBJ1-3 NA TRBV10-3 CAIGGGTGSSGNTIYF TGTGCCATCGGTGGAGGAACAGGGAGCTCTGGAAACACCATATATTTT
NA TRBJ2-7 TRBD1 TRBV19 CASSITGAGGSYEQYF TGTGCCAGTAGTATCACCGGGGCAGGGGGCTCCTACGAGCAGTACTTC
NA TRBJ1-2 NA TRBV6-6 CASSLFTRGHYNYGYTF TGTGCCAGCAGTCTCTTTACTAGGGGACACTATAACTATGGCTACACCTTC
once TRBJ1-1 NA TRBV7-2 CASSLAVGMEGWMRGGLGEAFF TGTGCCAGCAGCTTAGCAGTCGGGATGGAGGGTTGGATGAGGGGGGGTCTCGGTGAAGCTTTCTTT
NA TRBJ2-1 TRBD2 TRBV25-1 CASSELGSGGADEQFF TGTGCCAGCAGTGAATTGGGTAGCGGGGGGGCCGATGAGCAGTTCTTC
NA TRBJ2-7 NA TRBV19 CASSRAPREVAEQYF TGTGCCAGTAGTAGAGCCCCCAGGGAGGTGGCCGAGCAGTACTTC
NA TRBJ2-3 NA TRBV5-4 CASSLGAGGGTDTQYF TGTGCCAGCAGCTTGGGAGCTGGAGGTGGCACAGATACGCAGTATTTT
NA TRBJ2-3 NA TRBV30 CAWGDWSTDTQYF TGTGCCTGGGGAGACTGGTCCACAGATACGCAGTATTTT
few TRBJ1-2 NA TRBV3-1/TRBV3-2 CASSQGVGANYGYTF TGTGCCAGCAGCCAAGGGGTAGGAGCTAACTATGGCTACACCTTC
few TRBJ1-1 NA TRBV6-2/TRBV6-3 CASSYPNTGTEAFF TGTGCCAGCAGTTACCCCAATACTGGCACTGAAGCTTTCTTT
once TRBJ2-6 NA TRBV19 CASSLRQRSSGANVLTF TGTGCCAGTAGTCTTAGACAGAGGAGCTCTGGGGCCAACGTCCTGACTTTC
NA TRBJ1-4 NA TRBV29-1 CSVEAQEGEKLFF TGCAGCGTTGAGGCACAAGAGGGTGAAAAACTGTTTTTT
NA TRBJ2-7 NA TRBV7-2 CASSRTGTSKIEQYF TGTGCCAGCAGCCGGACAGGGACTAGCAAGATAGAGCAGTACTTC
NA TRBJ2-6 NA TRBV5-1 CASSYSSGANVLTF TGCGCCAGCAGCTACAGCTCTGGGGCCAACGTCCTGACTTTC
NA TRBJ2-1 TRBD2 TRBV7-2 CASSLAGGLASYNEQFF TGTGCCAGCAGCTTAGCGGGTGGACTAGCCTCCTACAATGAGCAGTTCTTC
NA TRBJ1-1 TRBD1 TRBV5-1 CASSWGDRVGTEAFF TGCGCCAGCAGCTGGGGGGACAGGGTGGGCACTGAAGCTTTCTTT
few TRBJ1-1 TRBD1 TRBV4-3 CASSQDNVGQGGTEAFF TGCGCCAGCAGCCAAGATAATGTTGGACAGGGGGGCACTGAAGCTTTCTTT
NA TRBJ1-3 TRBD1 TRBV11-3 CASSLGQGPGNTIYF TGTGCCAGCAGCCTGGGACAGGGCCCTGGAAACACCATATATTTT
NA TRBJ1-2 NA TRBV6-5 CASSYSKLGAQGYTF TGTGCCAGCAGTTACTCGAAGTTGGGGGCGCAGGGCTACACCTTC
NA TRBJ1-1 NA TRBV30 CAWRLGTVAEAFF TGTGCCTGGAGATTAGGTACAGTCGCTGAAGCTTTCTTT
NA TRBJ2-3 NA TRBV6-2/TRBV6-3 CASSSPLADTQYF TGTGCCAGCAGTTCCCCCTTAGCAGATACGCAGTATTTT
NA TRBJ1-1 NA TRBV16 CASSQSGGARAFF TGTGCCAGCAGCCAATCTGGGGGGGCGCGGGCTTTCTTT
NA TRBJ2-7 NA TRBV30 CAWSSQGYEQYF TGTGCCTGGAGTTCACAGGGTTACGAGCAGTACTTC